This T cell receptor beta chain was identified in a study of OX40 agonist ivuxolimab in advanced cancers. J gave up 0 bases and V 6 bases, and 6 bases lay outside the gene matches. The CDR3 length is 15 residues. Germline V gene sequence: CDR1 SGHAT, CDR2 FQNNGV. The data were produced by immunoSEQ multiplex PCR, yet TCRdb's version contains in-frame clones alone and is incomplete. Counted here are over 30,000 clones, about 92% occurring once; the ten biggest clones make up about 0.87%. The investigators sampled blood at baseline, at cycle 4 day 1, and at cycle 7 day 1. The clonotype was recovered from an adult with an advanced solid tumor such as melanoma, head and neck, liver or kidney cancer. V and J are TRBV11-2 and TRBJ2-3; 7 positions agree with TRBD1. This sample comprised CD4+ or CD8+ T cells sorted from blood, obtained in a trial of the OX40 agonist ivuxolimab. The CDR3 region is CASSPTGVSTDTQYF. In DNA, the CDR3 is TGTGCCAGCAGTCCTACAGGGGTTAGCACAGATACGCAGTATTTT.